This T cell receptor (beta chain) was captured in a study of patients and donors after allogeneic stem cell transplantation. TCRdb ran MiXCR on the RT-PCR reads and lists one entry per CDR3 protein. Of about 90,000 distinct CDR3 sequences listed, around 49% are singletons. The V gene's germline CDR1 is KGHSH and CDR2 LQKENI. This CDR3 is 13 amino acids long. Trimming shortened V by 1 base and J by 14 bases, and 14 bases separated the two germline ends. The clonotype was recovered from a human donor who was either an allogeneic HSCT recipient or a stem cell or donor lymphocyte infusion donor (not recorded which). It is not recorded whose cells these are; they may come from a transplant donor. Sequenced: blood, either unsorted or a sorted T cell fraction (not recorded which). The rearrangement uses TRBV18 and TRBJ1-4, with unresolved D. The CDR3 loop is CASSPLTTPRLFF. The CDR3 region has the DNA TGTGCCAGCTCACCACTTACTACGCCAAGGCTGTTTTTT.